A single sample is the source of the 5 T cell receptor beta chains below, sequenced in a study of spatial heterogeneity in lung cancer. General study points: Tumoral mutation counts were tracked by counts of expanded intratumoral alpha and beta TCRs.

TCRdb reprocessed the 5' RACE reads via MiXCR and lists one record per CDR3 protein. The data hold approximately 18,000 distinct CDR3 sequences, with 5% to 6% observed a single time. Time point meaning: sample taken at primary tumor resection. The antigens these receptors bind are not known. The source material was lung tumor tissue, sampled at surgery. The receptors were sampled from a female donor with early-stage non-small cell lung cancer.

This clonotype was seen a handful of times. Since the library was made to target alpha chains, this beta chain is a stray read and its abundance is not meaningful. The gene calls are TRBV7-9 and TRBJ1-1; D uncertain. Germline CDR1 reads SEHNR; CDR2 reads FQNEAQ (reference sequence). With 5 bases removed from V and 4 bases from J, the gap between germline ends came to 17 bases. This CDR3 has 15 amino acids. CDR3 sequence (DNA): TGTGCCAGCAGCCCAGGCGGTGATATAAGCACTGAAGCTTTCTTT. It translates to CASSPGGDISTEAFF.

This clonotype occurred many times. Being off target in a library aimed at alpha chains, this beta chain has a size of little meaning. The J gene is TRBJ1-1, the V gene TRBV29-1; 7 bases map to TRBD1. CDR1 SQVTM and CDR2 ANQGSEA come from the germline V gene. The V segment lost 2 bases and the J segment 6 bases; nucleotides outside the gene matches: 12. This CDR3 is 15 amino acids long. CDR3 bases: TGCAGCGTTGAAAATCGGCTACAGGGGCGAGCTGAAGCTTTCTTT. Translated: CSVENRLQGRAEAFF.

There are many counts of this clonotype. Because this beta chain is a stray read in a library intended to capture alpha chains, its abundance should not be given much weight. V is TRBV11-1 and J is TRBJ2-1; the match to TRBD2 covers 13 bases. The germline gives CDR1 SGHAT, CDR2 FQDESV (reference sequence). The CDR3 is 15 residues long. Unmatched junction bases numbered 6, after V lost 5 bases and J lost 8 bases. In DNA form, the CDR3 reads TGTGCCAGCAGCCCGGGGACTAGCGGGACCCATGAGCAGTTCTTC. Amino acid sequence: CASSPGTSGTHEQFF.

This clonotype was found many times. This beta chain turned up in a library designed for alpha chains; as an off-target read, its abundance says little. This chain connects TRBV9 to TRBJ2-3; TRBD2 matches at 14 bases. Trimming removed 4 bases from V and 4 bases from J; junction bases left unmatched: 2. CDR3 length: 15 amino acids. Germline V lookup: CDR1 SGDLS, CDR2 YYNGEE. CDR3 bases: TGTGCCAGCAGCACGGGACTAGCGGGAGCAGATACGCAGTATTTT. It translates to CASSTGLAGADTQYF.

As regards this clonotype: This beta chain is a stray sequence in a library constructed for alpha chains; its clone size is not meaningful. The chain couples TRBV7-6 to TRBJ2-7; D is perhaps TRBD1 (6 bases). CDR3 length equals 14 residues. V was cut by 5 bases and J by 5 bases, with 16 bases left in between. Germline V gene data show CDR1 as SGHVS and CDR2 as FNYEAQ. CDR3 amino acids: CASSPSLQGHEQYF. The CDR3 DNA is TGTGCCAGCAGCCCATCCTTACAGGGCCACGAGCAGTACTTC.